Below, 5 T cell receptor beta chains from the same sample are listed, as sequenced in a study of shared clonotypes between healthy human individuals. Profiling relied on immunoSEQ multiplex PCR, and the TCRdb table lists in-frame clones only, not all of them. The repertoire holds a few hundred thousand clones, with around 97% as singletons. Sequencing was carried out using naive CD4+ T cells sorted from blood. Subset given: CD45RA+ positively selected. The receptors were sampled from a young woman in good health.

This rearrangement joins TRBV28 to TRBJ1-2; D is uncertain. Germline V gene data show CDR1 as MDHEN and CDR2 as SYDVKM. Trimming stripped 8 bases from V and 2 bases from J, with 12 bases between. This CDR3 comprises 13 residues. The CDR3: CASGLGKNYGYTF. In DNA, the CDR3 is TGTGCCAGCGGGCTGGGAAAAAACTATGGCTACACCTTC.

This sequence joins TRBV18 and TRBJ2-1, with 9 bases identical to TRBD1. J was trimmed by 6 bases and V by 5 bases; bases with no gene match: 11. CDR3 length: 16 amino acids. Per germline, CDR1 KGHSH and CDR2 LQKENI. DNA of the CDR3: TGTGCCAGCTCAAATATAGGGACAGGGAAGGGCAATGAGCAGTTCTTC. This codes for CASSNIGTGKGNEQFF.

The chain has TRBV5-5 and TRBJ2-5; no clear D gene. V shed 2 bases and J shed 5 bases, with 7 bases lying between them. Germline CDR1 SGHKS, CDR2 YYEKEE (reference sequence). CDR3 size: 12 residues. CDR3 loop: CASSLPRETQYF. CDR3 coding DNA: TGTGCCAGCAGCTTACCCCGGGAGACCCAGTACTTC.

This clone occurred once. V is TRBV5-4 and J is TRBJ2-2; D may be TRBD2 (5 bases). CDR1 is SGHNT and CDR2 is YYREEE in the germline V gene (reference sequence). The ends were cut back, 0 bases at V and 2 bases at J, with 11 bases in the middle. The CDR3 sequence is 16 residues long. The CDR3 DNA reads as TGTGCCAGCAGCTTGGGCATTAGCGTTAACACCGGGGAGCTGTTTTTT. Protein: CASSLGISVNTGELFF. Using reference TRBV5-4 and TRBJ2-2 for the parts outside the CDR3, the full variable domain is ETGVTQSPTHLIKTRGQQVTLRCSSQSGHNTVSWYQQALGQGPQFIFQYYREEENGRGNFPPRFSGLQFPNYSSELNVNALELDDSALYLCASSLGISVNTGELFFGEGSRLTVL.

The rearrangement uses TRBV6-5 and TRBJ2-1, with 10 nucleotides matching TRBD1. Looked up from germline, CDR1 is MNHEY and CDR2 is SVGAGI. V shed 5 bases and J 6 bases; nucleotides not matched to a gene: 4. CDR3 length: 14 amino acids. The CDR3 DNA is TGTGCCAGCAGTCCGGACAGGGGGGTCAATGAGCAGTTCTTC. As protein: CASSPDRGVNEQFF.